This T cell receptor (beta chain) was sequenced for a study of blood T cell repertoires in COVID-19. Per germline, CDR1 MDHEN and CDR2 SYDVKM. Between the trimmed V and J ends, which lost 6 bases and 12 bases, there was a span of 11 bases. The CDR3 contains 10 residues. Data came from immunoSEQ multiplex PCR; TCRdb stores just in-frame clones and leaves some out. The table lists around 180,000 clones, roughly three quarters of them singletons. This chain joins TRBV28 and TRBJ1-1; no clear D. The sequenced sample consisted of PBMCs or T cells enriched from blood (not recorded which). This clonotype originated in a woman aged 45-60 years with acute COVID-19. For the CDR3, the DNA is TGTGCCAGCAGCCTCCAGGTACCTTTCTTT. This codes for CASSLQVPFF.